This T cell receptor (beta chain) was identified during a study of blood T cells in healthy people across ages. Study-wide findings and caveats: Diversity figures derived from one million T cells were judged to underestimate the true value.

Next came a second PCR, run for about 7 to 12 cycles, which used a sample-barcoded 5' primer along with a J-beta primer mix. TCRdb re-called the 5' RACE reads with MiXCR, one entry per CDR3 protein. The sample lists about 1,400,000 distinct CDR3 sequences; roughly 40% were seen once. This clonotype was counted a few times. What it binds is not known. Isolation per sample recovered at least 7 million PBMCs. This CDR3 has 17 residues. Germline V gene sequence: CDR1 SGHTA, CDR2 FQGTGA. J was trimmed by 7 bases and V by 0 bases; bases with no gene match: 13. The sequence was obtained from a woman aged 18-29 years in good health. Specimen: blood. The V and J genes are TRBV7-3 and TRBJ2-3, with 7 bases identical to TRBD2. The CDR3 nucleotides read TGTGCCAGCAGCTTAACGAACCCGGGGGACTACTTCAATACGCAGTATTTT. It translates to CASSLTNPGDYFNTQYF.